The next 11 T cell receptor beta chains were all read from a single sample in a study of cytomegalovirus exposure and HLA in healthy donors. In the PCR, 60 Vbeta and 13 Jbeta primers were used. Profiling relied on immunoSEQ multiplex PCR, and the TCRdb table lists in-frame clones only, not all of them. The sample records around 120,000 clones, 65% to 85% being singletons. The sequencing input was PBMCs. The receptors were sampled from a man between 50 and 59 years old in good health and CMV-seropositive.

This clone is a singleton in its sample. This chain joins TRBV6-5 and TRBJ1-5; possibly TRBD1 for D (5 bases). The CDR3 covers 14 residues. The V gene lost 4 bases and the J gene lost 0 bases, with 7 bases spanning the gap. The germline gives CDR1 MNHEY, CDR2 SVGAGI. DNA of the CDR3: TGTGCCAGCAGTTTGGGGCATAGCAATCAGCCCCAGCATTTT. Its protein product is CASSLGHSNQPQHF.

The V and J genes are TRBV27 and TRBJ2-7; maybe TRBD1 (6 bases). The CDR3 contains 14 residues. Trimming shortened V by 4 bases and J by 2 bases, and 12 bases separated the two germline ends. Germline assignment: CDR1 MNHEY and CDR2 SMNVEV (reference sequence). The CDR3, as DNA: TGTGCCAGCAGTTCCACCCGACAGGCCTACGAGCAGTACTTC. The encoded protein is CASSSTRQAYEQYF.

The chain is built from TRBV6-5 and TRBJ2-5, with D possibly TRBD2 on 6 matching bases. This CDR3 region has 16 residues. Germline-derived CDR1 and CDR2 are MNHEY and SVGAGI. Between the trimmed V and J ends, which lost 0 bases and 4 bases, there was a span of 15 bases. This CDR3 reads CASSYSGGSGSETQYF. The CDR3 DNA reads TGTGCCAGCAGTTACTCAGGAGGGTCCGGATCAGAGACCCAGTACTTC.

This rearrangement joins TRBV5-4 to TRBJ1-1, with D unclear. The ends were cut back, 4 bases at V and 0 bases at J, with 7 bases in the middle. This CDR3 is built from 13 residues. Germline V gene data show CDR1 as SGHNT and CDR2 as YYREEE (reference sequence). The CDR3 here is CASSPGMNTEAFF. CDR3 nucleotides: TGTGCCAGCAGCCCAGGTATGAACACTGAAGCTTTCTTT.

The CDR3, as DNA: TGTGCCAGCACACGGGAACTATATTCTTTCGGCGAGCAGTACTTC. Amino acid sequence: CASTRELYSFGEQYF. This chain joins TRBV2 and TRBJ2-7; a possible D gene is TRBD2 (5 bases). There are 15 residues in the CDR3. V lost 7 bases and J lost 6, with 22 bases in between. Looked up from germline, CDR1 is SNHLY and CDR2 is FYNNEI. Drawing the rest from reference TRBV2 and TRBJ2-7, the complete variable domain is EPEVTQTPSHQVTQMGQEVILRCVPISNHLYFYWYRQILGQKVEFLVSFYNNEISEKSEIFDDQFSVERPDGSNFTLKIRSTKLEDSAMYFCASTRELYSFGEQYFGPGTRLTVT.

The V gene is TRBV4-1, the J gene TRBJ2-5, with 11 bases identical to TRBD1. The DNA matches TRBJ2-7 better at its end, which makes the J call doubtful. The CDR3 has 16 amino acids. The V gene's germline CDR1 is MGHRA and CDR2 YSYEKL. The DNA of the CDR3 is TGCGCCAGCAGCCAAGCCGGACAGGGGGCGTTCTACGAGCAGTACTTC. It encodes CASSQAGQGAFYEQYF.

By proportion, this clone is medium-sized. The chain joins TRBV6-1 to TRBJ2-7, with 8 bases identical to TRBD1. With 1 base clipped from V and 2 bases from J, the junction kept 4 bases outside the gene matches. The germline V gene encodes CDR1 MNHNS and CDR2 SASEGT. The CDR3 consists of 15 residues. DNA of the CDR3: TGTGCCAGCAGTGAAGTAGGGACAGGAGCCTACGAGCAGTACTTC. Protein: CASSEVGTGAYEQYF.

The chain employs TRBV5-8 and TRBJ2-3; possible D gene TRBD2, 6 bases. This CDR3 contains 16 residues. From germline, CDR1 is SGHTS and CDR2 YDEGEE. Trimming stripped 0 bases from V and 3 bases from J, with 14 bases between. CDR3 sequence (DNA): TGTGCCAGCAGCTTGGATCGGGGGTTAGGGACAGATACGCAGTATTTT. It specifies CASSLDRGLGTDTQYF.

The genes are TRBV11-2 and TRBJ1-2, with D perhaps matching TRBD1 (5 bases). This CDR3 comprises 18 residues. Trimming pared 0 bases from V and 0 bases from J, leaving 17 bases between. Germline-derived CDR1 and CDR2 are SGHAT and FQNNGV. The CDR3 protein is CASSLDLTGSAPNYGYTF. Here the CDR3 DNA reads TGTGCCAGCAGCTTAGATCTAACAGGATCAGCACCTAACTATGGCTACACCTTC.

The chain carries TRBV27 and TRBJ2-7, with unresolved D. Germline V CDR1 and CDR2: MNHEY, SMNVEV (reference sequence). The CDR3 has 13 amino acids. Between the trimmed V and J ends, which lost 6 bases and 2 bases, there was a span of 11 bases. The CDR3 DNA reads TGTGCCAGCAGCTCCTTTTCTACCTACGAGCAGTACTTC. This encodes CASSSFSTYEQYF.

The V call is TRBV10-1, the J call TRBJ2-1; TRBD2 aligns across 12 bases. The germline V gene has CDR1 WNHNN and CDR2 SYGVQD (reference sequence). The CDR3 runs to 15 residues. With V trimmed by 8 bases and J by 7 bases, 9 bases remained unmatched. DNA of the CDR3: TGCGCCAGCCGCAAGGGACTAGCGGGCCCGAATGAGCAGTTCTTC. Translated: CASRKGLAGPNEQFF.